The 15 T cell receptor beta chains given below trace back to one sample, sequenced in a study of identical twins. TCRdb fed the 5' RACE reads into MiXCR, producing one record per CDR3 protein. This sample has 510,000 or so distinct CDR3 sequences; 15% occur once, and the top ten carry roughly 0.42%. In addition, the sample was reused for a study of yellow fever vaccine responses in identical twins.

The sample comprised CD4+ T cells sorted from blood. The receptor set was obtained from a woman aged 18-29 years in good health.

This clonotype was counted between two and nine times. The CDR3 bases are TGCAGCGTCCCTGTTGAGCTAGCGGGAGTCCTAGGGCAAGAGACCCAGTACTTC. This sequence encodes CSVPVELAGVLGQETQYF. The chain joins TRBV29-1 to TRBJ2-5, with 10 nucleotides matching TRBD2. CDR3 length: 18 residues. Trimming at V came to 6 bases and at J to 2 bases, leaving 18 bases not matched to a gene. Germline loops: CDR1 SQVTM, CDR2 ANQGSEA.

The CDR3 is CASSLAGGSNYGYTF. CDR3 sequence (DNA): TGTGCCAGCAGTTTAGCAGGGGGCAGTAACTATGGCTACACCTTC. The rearrangement uses TRBV12-3 or TRBV12-4 and TRBJ1-2, with 7 bases fitting TRBD1. The CDR3 is made up of 15 amino acids. V shed 0 bases and J 1 base; nucleotides not matched to a gene: 2.

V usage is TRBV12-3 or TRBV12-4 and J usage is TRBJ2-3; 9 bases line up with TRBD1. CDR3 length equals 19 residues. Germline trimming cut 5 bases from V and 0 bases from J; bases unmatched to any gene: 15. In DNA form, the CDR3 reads TGTGCCAGCAGTCCCTCGGGACAGGGCAAACCGACTAGCACAGATACGCAGTATTTT. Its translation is CASSPSGQGKPTSTDTQYF.

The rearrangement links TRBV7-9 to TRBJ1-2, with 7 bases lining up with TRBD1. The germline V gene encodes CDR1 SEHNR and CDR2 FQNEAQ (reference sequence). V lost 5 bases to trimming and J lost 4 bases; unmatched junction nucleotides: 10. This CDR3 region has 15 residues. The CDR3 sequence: CASSLLGGQIYGYTF. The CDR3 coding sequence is TGTGCCAGCAGCCTCCTCGGGGGACAGATCTATGGCTACACCTTC. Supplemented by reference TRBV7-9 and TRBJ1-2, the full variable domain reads DTGVSQNPRHKITKRGQNVTFRCDPISEHNRLYWYRQTLGQGPEFLTYFQNEAQLEKSRLLSDRFSAERPKGSFSTLEIQRTEQGDSAMYLCASSLLGGQIYGYTFGSGTRLTVV.

Written as DNA, the CDR3 is TGTGCCAGCAGTTTGAGGGACTCCGCATACAATGAGCAGTTCTTC. Residues: CASSLRDSAYNEQFF. This chain connects TRBV27 to TRBJ2-1, with D perhaps TRBD2 (6 bases). V lost 3 bases and J lost 4, with 13 bases in between. Germline-derived CDR1 and CDR2 are MNHEY and SMNVEV (reference sequence). The CDR3 loop spans 15 amino acids.

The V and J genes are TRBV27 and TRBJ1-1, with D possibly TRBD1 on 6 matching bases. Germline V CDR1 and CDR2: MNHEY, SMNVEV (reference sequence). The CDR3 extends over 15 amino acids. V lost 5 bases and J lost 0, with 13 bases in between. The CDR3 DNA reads TGTGCCAGCAGTCCCCGGGGGGGGCTGAACACTGAAGCTTTCTTT. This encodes CASSPRGGLNTEAFF.

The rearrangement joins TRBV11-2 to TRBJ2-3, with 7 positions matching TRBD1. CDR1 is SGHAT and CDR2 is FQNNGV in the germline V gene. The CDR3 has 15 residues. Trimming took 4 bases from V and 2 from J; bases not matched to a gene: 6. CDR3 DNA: TGTGCCAGCAGCTCCGGACAGGTCTTCACAGATACGCAGTATTTT. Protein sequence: CASSSGQVFTDTQYF.

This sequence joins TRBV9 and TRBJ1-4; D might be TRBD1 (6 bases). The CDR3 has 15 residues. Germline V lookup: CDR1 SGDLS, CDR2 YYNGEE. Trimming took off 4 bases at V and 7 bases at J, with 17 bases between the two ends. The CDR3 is CASSTSGGASEKLFF. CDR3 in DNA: TGTGCCAGCAGCACAAGCGGGGGGGCGTCTGAAAAACTGTTTTTT.

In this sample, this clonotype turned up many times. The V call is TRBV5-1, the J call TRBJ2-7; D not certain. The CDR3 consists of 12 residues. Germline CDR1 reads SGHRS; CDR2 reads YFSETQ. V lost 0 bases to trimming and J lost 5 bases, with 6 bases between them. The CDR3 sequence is CASSLGANEQYF. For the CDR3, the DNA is TGCGCCAGCAGCTTGGGGGCGAACGAGCAGTACTTC.

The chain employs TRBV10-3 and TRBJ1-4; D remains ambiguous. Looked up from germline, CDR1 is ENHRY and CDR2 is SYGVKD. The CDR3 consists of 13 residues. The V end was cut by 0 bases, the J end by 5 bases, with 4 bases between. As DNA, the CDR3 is TGTGCCATCAGTGAGTCGTTCAATGAAAAACTGTTTTTT. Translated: CAISESFNEKLFF.

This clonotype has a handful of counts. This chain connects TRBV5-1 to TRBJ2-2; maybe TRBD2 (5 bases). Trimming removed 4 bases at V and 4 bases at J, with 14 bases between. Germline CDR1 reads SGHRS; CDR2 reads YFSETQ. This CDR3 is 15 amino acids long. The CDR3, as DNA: TGCGCCAGCAGCGTGGACGGCCGGGGCACCGGGGAGCTGTTTTTT. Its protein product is CASSVDGRGTGELFF.

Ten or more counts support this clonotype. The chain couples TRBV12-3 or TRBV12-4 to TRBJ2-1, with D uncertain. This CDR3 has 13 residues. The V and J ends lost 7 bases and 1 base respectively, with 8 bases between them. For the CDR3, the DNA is TGTGCCAGCACCACCGAGTCCTACAATGAGCAGTTCTTC. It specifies CASTTESYNEQFF.

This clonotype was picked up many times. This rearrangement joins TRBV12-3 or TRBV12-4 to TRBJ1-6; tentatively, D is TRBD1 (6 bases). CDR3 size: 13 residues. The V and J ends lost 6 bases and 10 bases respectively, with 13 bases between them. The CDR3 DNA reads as TGTGCCAGCAGCGGGACATTAGACTCACCCCTCCACTTT. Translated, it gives CASSGTLDSPLHF.

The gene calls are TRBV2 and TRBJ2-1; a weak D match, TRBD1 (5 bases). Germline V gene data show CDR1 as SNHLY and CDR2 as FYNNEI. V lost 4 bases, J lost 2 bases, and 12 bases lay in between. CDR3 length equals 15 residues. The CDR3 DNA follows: TGTGCCAGCAGTGTGTCTGGGGCTGCCTACAATGAGCAGTTCTTC. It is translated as CASSVSGAAYNEQFF.

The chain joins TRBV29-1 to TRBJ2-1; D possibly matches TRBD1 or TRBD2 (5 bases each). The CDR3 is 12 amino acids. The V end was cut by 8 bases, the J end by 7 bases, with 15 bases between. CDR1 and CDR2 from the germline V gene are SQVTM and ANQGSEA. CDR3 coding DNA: TGCAGCCCCCGGGACCGTTGGAATGAGCAGTTCTTC. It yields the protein CSPRDRWNEQFF.